The 26 T cell receptor beta chains below come from one sample, sequenced in a study of T cell changes during pregnancy in multiple sclerosis (dated by TCRdb to between 2019 and 2020). Libraries were prepared through the immunoSEQ multiplex PCR assay. The table comes from immuneACCESS by way of TCRdb, which keeps in-frame sequences with V and J called. Part of the clones is missing from these tables; in studies checked, under half for an unresolved V gene and the rest for unknown reasons. This sample has about 71,000 clones in its table, and 85% to 95% of those were observed once. Of the sample, 1.2% falls within the top ten clones. This specimen was peripheral blood, taken in the third trimester of pregnancy. These receptors all stem from a female donor with multiple sclerosis, enrolled in a pregnancy study.

This chain joins TRBV11-2 and TRBJ1-2; 8 bases fit TRBD1. Germline V lookup: CDR1 SGHAT, CDR2 FQNNGV. CDR3 size: 15 residues. Trimming removed 5 bases from V and 4 bases from J; junction bases left unmatched: 9. The CDR3 protein is CASSRGAGGGYGYTF. CDR3 coding DNA: TGTGCCAGCAGCCGTGGGGCAGGGGGCGGCTATGGCTACACCTTC.

The chain carries TRBV6-4 and TRBJ2-3; no clear D gene. Germline assignment: CDR1 MRHNA and CDR2 SNTAGT. Trimming stripped 2 bases from V and 0 bases from J, with 3 bases between. The CDR3 is 13 residues long. CDR3 region: CASSDRSTDTQYF. The CDR3 DNA reads as TGTGCCAGCAGTGACCGTAGCACAGATACGCAGTATTTT.

The genes are TRBV19 and TRBJ2-1; 10 bases match TRBD2. CDR3 length: 15 residues. Germline CDR1 reads LNHDA; CDR2 reads SQIVND (reference sequence). Trimming at V came to 3 bases and at J to 14 bases, leaving 13 bases not matched to a gene. CDR3 in amino acids: CASSIVTSGIGMEFF. CDR3 in DNA: TGTGCCAGTAGTATTGTCACTAGCGGGATCGGGATGGAGTTCTTC.

The chain links TRBV10-1 to TRBJ2-2, with 7 positions matching TRBD1. CDR3 length equals 13 residues. The V gene's germline CDR1 is WNHNN and CDR2 SYGVQD (reference sequence). CDR3 loop: CASEGAGTGELFF. CDR3 DNA sequence: TGCGCGAGCGAGGGGGCCGGAACCGGGGAGCTGTTTTTT.

CDR3 protein: CASSLYTFSGTDTQYF. The CDR3 DNA reads TGTGCCAGCAGCTTGTACACTTTTAGCGGCACAGATACGCAGTATTTT. This rearrangement joins TRBV5-5 to TRBJ2-3; TRBD2 might be the D (5 bases). This CDR3 comprises 16 residues. V shed 1 base and J shed 1 base, with 13 bases lying between them. CDR1 and CDR2 (germline): SGHKS, YYEKEE (reference sequence).

This clone appeared a single time. CDR3 sequence (DNA): TGTGCCAGCACTCTGGGACTAGCGCCAGATACGCAGTATTTT. Protein product: CASTLGLAPDTQYF. The chain has TRBV28 and TRBJ2-3; 10 bases agree with TRBD2. Trimming at V came to 7 bases and at J to 4 bases, leaving 5 bases not matched to a gene. The CDR3 is made up of 14 amino acids. The germline CDR1 and CDR2 sequences are MDHEN and SYDVKM.

V is TRBV5-1 and J is TRBJ2-1, with 9 nucleotides matching TRBD2. Looked up from germline, CDR1 is SGHRS and CDR2 is YFSETQ. This CDR3 has 17 residues. The junction had 10 bases not matched to a gene; V was cut back by 5 bases and J by 1 base. The CDR3 coding sequence is TGCGCCAGCAGGGGAGCGGGAGGTGCTACTTCCTACAATGAGCAGTTCTTC. Translation gives CASRGAGGATSYNEQFF.

The V gene is TRBV11-2, the J gene TRBJ1-2, with TRBD1 identical over 10 bases. Germline CDR1 and CDR2: SGHAT and FQNNGV. The J segment lost 3 bases and the V segment lost 3 bases, leaving 7 bases of the junction unmatched. The CDR3 has 16 amino acids. The CDR3 sequence is CASSFLPGQGYYGYTF. Written as DNA, the CDR3 is TGTGCCAGCAGCTTCTTACCGGGACAGGGGTACTATGGCTACACCTTC.

In this sample, this clone turned up once. The J gene is TRBJ2-2, the V gene TRBV7-2, with a tentative D call TRBD1 (5 bases). The germline V gene encodes CDR1 SGHTA and CDR2 FQGNSA. The CDR3 spans 13 residues. V gave up 1 base and J gave up 7 bases, with 7 bases separating them. CDR3 DNA sequence: TGTGCCAGCAGCTTAGGACAGATCGGGGAGCTGTTTTTT. This sequence encodes CASSLGQIGELFF.

DNA for the CDR3: TGTGCCTGGATACCTAGGACAGGGCTTTACGAGCAGTACTTC. Encoded protein: CAWIPRTGLYEQYF. This chain links TRBV30 with TRBJ2-7; TRBD1 matches at 8 bases. CDR1 is GTSNPN, CDR2 SVGIG, per germline (reference sequence). The CDR3 totals 14 residues. V shed 4 bases, J shed 4 bases, and the junction held 9 bases outside the gene matches.

This chain uses TRBV5-1 with TRBJ1-4, with 8 positions matching TRBD1. CDR3 size: 16 residues. The germline V gene encodes CDR1 SGHRS and CDR2 YFSETQ. V dropped 3 bases and J dropped 2; count of bases not matched to a gene: 6. This chain's CDR3 is CASSYGQGGTNEKLFF. The CDR3 coding sequence is TGCGCCAGCAGCTACGGACAGGGTGGGACTAATGAAAAACTGTTTTTT.

The chain links TRBV5-1 to TRBJ2-3; perhaps TRBD1 as D (5 bases). V lost 6 bases to trimming and J lost 9 bases, with 11 bases between them. The CDR3 runs 11 residues. CDR1 is SGHRS, CDR2 YFSETQ, per germline. CDR3 region: CASMEQETQYF. CDR3 DNA sequence: TGCGCCAGCATGGAACAGGAGACGCAGTATTTT.

This clone was counted a single time. This chain joins TRBV2 and TRBJ1-1; weak D call: TRBD1 (5 bases). The germline V and J ends were trimmed by 5 bases and 7 bases, with 17 bases remaining between them. In germline, CDR1 is SNHLY, CDR2 FYNNEI. CDR3 length: 14 residues. The CDR3 sequence: CASSSQGKLLEAFF. CDR3 DNA: TGTGCCAGCAGTTCCCAGGGAAAGCTGCTTGAAGCTTTCTTT.

The chain is built from TRBV9 and TRBJ2-1, with TRBD2 identical over 9 bases. Germline CDR1 reads SGDLS; CDR2 reads YYNGEE. CDR3 length: 15 residues. After removal of 2 bases from V and 10 bases from J, the junction contained 10 bases not matched to a gene. The CDR3 sequence is CASSVTSGPLGEQFF. The CDR3 DNA reads TGTGCCAGCAGCGTGACTAGCGGACCTTTAGGAGAGCAGTTCTTC.

The V gene is TRBV5-6, the J gene TRBJ1-5; perhaps TRBD1 as D (6 bases). Trimming removed 7 bases from V and 5 bases from J, with 19 bases in between. The CDR3 contains 15 residues. Germline V gives CDR1 SGHDT, CDR2 YYEEEE. The CDR3 sequence: CASSFGLNRDQPQHF. The CDR3 region has the DNA TGTGCCAGCTCATTTGGGTTGAACAGGGATCAGCCCCAGCATTTT. Supplemented by reference TRBV5-6 and TRBJ1-5, the full variable domain reads DAGVTQSPTHLIKTRGQQVTLRCSPKSGHDTVSWYQQALGQGPQFIFQYYEEEERQRGNFPDRFSGHQFPNYSSELNVNALLLGDSALYLCASSFGLNRDQPQHFGDGTRLSIL.

The gene calls are TRBV7-2 and TRBJ1-1; 7 nucleotides line up with TRBD1. V lost 3 bases and J lost 4; bases outside the gene matches: 5. The germline gives CDR1 SGHTA, CDR2 FQGNSA. This CDR3 has 14 amino acids. The CDR3: CASSFLQGITEAFF. DNA of the CDR3: TGTGCCAGCAGCTTTTTACAGGGGATCACTGAAGCTTTCTTT.

The chain is built from TRBV7-9 and TRBJ1-1, with D unclear. V was cut by 5 bases and J by 3 bases, with 13 bases left in between. Germline V CDR1 and CDR2: SEHNR, FQNEAQ (reference sequence). The CDR3 has 14 residues. The DNA for the CDR3 is TGTGCCAGCAGCCCCCCCGGAGGAGACACTGAAGCTTTCTTT. Amino acids: CASSPPGGDTEAFF.

V and J are TRBV4-1 and TRBJ2-4, with TRBD2 matching 11 bases. Per the germline V gene, CDR1 is MGHRA and CDR2 is YSYEKL. The CDR3 runs to 19 residues. J lost 0 bases, V lost 1 base, and 8 bases had no gene match. CDR3 residues: CASSQGTSGQFLAKNIQYF. CDR3 nucleotides: TGCGCCAGCAGCCAAGGGACTAGCGGGCAATTCCTAGCCAAAAACATTCAGTACTTC.

This chain joins TRBV29-1 and TRBJ1-4; no firm D call. The CDR3 totals 14 residues. CDR1 and CDR2 from the germline V gene are SQVTM and ANQGSEA. Trimming took off 3 bases at V and 0 bases at J, with 8 bases between the two ends. This CDR3 reads CSVEGGTTNEKLFF. CDR3 nucleotide sequence: TGCAGCGTTGAGGGCGGGACAACTAATGAAAAACTGTTTTTT. The entire variable domain, with the rest obtained from reference TRBV29-1 and TRBJ1-4, is as follows: SAVISQKPSRDICQRGTSLTIQCQVDSQVTMMFWYRQQPGQSLTLIATANQGSEATYESGFVIDKFPISRPNLTFSTLTVSNMSPEDSSIYLCSVEGGTTNEKLFFGSGTQLSVL.

The chain uses TRBV2 and TRBJ1-3, with D possibly matching TRBD1 (6 bases). Trimming shortened V by 7 bases and J by 1 base, and 11 bases separated the two germline ends. The germline gives CDR1 SNHLY, CDR2 FYNNEI. This CDR3 region has 14 residues. In nucleotides, the CDR3 is TGTGCCAGCAAAGGGGGGGGGTCTGGAAACACCATATATTTT. Amino acid sequence: CASKGGGSGNTIYF.

The table lists this clone with a count of one. The chain carries TRBV7-2 and TRBJ2-1; TRBD2 agrees at 7 bases. Trimming took 6 bases from V and 10 from J; bases not matched to a gene: 15. Germline V gives CDR1 SGHTA, CDR2 FQGNSA. The CDR3 length is 15 residues. The CDR3 is CASSLGRGRRGEQFF. The CDR3 DNA sequence: TGTGCCAGCAGTCTAGGGCGGGGACGGCGGGGGGAGCAGTTCTTC.

The chain is built from TRBV6-5 and TRBJ1-1, with 8 bases aligning to TRBD1. CDR3 size: 12 residues. Losses at the gene ends were 9 bases for V and 5 bases for J; bases not matched to a gene: 5. From germline, CDR1 is MNHEY and CDR2 SVGAGI. Written as DNA, the CDR3 is TGTGCCAGTGGACAGGGTGGAACTGAAGCTTTCTTT. It encodes CASGQGGTEAFF.

V is TRBV27 and J is TRBJ1-1; 9 bases are shared with TRBD1. CDR1 is MNHEY and CDR2 is SMNVEV in the germline V gene (reference sequence). Germline trimming cut 6 bases from V and 0 bases from J; bases unmatched to any gene: 8. This CDR3 has 16 residues. CDR3 protein: CASSLQGAGMNTEAFF. For the CDR3, the DNA is TGTGCCAGCAGCCTACAGGGGGCTGGAATGAACACTGAAGCTTTCTTT.

The rearrangement joins TRBV2 to TRBJ2-7; D might be TRBD1 (6 bases). CDR1 is SNHLY, CDR2 FYNNEI, per germline. The CDR3 spans 14 residues. V lost 6 bases and J 4 bases, leaving 16 bases between the germline ends. Written as DNA, the CDR3 is TGTGCCAGCAGGGAGACAGGAGCTCTTTACGAGCAGTACTTC. This codes for CASRETGALYEQYF.

The chain combines TRBV6-6 with TRBJ2-7; D is unclear. Trimming removed 6 bases at V and 2 bases at J, with 17 bases between. The CDR3 totals 15 residues. The germline gives CDR1 MNHNY, CDR2 SVGAGI (reference sequence). The CDR3 DNA reads TGTGCCAGCAGGGCGACCCCTGCGGAACCCTACGAGCAGTACTTC. It is translated as CASRATPAEPYEQYF.

The chain recombines TRBV19 with TRBJ2-4, with unresolved D. The CDR3 runs 15 residues. Germline V lookup: CDR1 LNHDA, CDR2 SQIVND (reference sequence). V shed 1 base and J shed 0 bases, with 7 bases lying between them. The CDR3 coding sequence is TGTGCCAGTAGTATAGGTCCTCTAGCCAAAAACATTCAGTACTTC. Amino acids: CASSIGPLAKNIQYF.